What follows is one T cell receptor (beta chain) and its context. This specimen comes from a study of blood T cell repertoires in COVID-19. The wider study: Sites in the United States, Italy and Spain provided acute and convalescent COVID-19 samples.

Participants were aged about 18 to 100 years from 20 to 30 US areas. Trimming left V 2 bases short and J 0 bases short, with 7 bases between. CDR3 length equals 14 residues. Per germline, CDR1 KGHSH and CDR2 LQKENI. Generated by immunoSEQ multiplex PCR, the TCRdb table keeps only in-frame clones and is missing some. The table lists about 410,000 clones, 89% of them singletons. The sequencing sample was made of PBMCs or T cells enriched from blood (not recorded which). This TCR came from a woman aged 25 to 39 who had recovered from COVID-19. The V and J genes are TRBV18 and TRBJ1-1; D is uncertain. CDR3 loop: CASSPSGMNTEAFF. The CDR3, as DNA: TGTGCCAGCTCACCATCCGGGATGAACACTGAAGCTTTCTTT.